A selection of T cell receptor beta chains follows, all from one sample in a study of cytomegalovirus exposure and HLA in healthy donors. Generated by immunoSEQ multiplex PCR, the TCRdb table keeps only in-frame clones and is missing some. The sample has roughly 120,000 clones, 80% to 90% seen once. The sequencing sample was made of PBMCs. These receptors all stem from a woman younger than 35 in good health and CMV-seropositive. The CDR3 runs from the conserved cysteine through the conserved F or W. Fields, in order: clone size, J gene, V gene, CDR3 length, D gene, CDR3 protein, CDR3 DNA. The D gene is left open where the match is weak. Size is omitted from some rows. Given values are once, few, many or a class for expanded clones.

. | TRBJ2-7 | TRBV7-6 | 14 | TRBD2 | CASSISGGSYEQYF | TGTGCCAGCAGCATTAGCGGGGGCTCCTACGAGCAGTACTTC
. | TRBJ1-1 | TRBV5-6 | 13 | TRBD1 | CASSGTGRAEAFF | TGTGCCAGCAGCGGGACAGGGAGAGCCGAAGCTTTCTTT
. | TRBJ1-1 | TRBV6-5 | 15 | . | CASSLPRGHGTEAFF | TGTGCCAGCAGCCTTCCCAGGGGTCACGGCACTGAAGCTTTCTTT
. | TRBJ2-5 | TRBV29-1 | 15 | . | CSVGDLAGAGETQYF | TGCAGCGTTGGAGATTTGGCGGGGGCTGGGGAGACCCAGTACTTC
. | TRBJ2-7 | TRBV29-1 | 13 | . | CSVGDSLTYEQYF | TGCAGCGTTGGAGACAGTCTTACCTACGAGCAGTACTTC
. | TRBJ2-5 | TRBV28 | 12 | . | CASSPRPETQYF | TGTGCCAGCAGTCCCCGTCCAGAGACCCAGTACTTC
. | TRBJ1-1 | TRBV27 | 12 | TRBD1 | CATGQGDTEAFF | TGTGCCACGGGGCAGGGGGACACTGAAGCTTTCTTT
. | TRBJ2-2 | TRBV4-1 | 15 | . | CASSQGGRNTGELFF | TGCGCCAGCAGCCAGGGCGGGCGGAACACCGGGGAGCTGTTTTTT
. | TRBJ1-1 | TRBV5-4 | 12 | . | CASSDPGTEAFF | TGTGCCAGCAGCGACCCGGGCACTGAAGCTTTCTTT
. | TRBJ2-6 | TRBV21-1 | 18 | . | CASSRTGQSRSGANVLTF | TGTGCCAGCAGCAGAACGGGACAGTCGCGCTCTGGGGCCAACGTCCTGACTTTC
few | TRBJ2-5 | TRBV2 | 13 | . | CASSVTAQETQYF | TGTGCCAGCAGTGTAACAGCTCAAGAGACCCAGTACTTC
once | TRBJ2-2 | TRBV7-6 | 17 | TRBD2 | CASVLGGSGGYTGELFF | TGTGCCAGCGTCTTAGGAGGCAGCGGGGGATACACCGGGGAGCTGTTTTTT
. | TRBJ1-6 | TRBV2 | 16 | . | CASSEAGQGNNSPLHF | TGTGCCAGCAGTGAAGCGGGGCAGGGCAATAATTCACCCCTCCACTTT
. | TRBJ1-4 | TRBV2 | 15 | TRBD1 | CASRVTGETNEKLFF | TGTGCCAGCAGGGTAACAGGGGAAACTAATGAAAAACTGTTTTTT
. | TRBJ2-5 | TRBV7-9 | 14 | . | CASSLRDTQETQYF | TGTGCCAGCAGCCTCCGGGACACCCAAGAGACCCAGTACTTC
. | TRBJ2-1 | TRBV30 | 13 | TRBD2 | CAWRNGGANEQFF | TGTGCCTGGAGAAACGGGGGGGCTAATGAGCAGTTCTTC
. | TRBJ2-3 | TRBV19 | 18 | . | CASSMAHTGGSSTDTQYF | TGTGCCAGTAGTATGGCCCATACAGGAGGGAGTAGCACAGATACGCAGTATTTT
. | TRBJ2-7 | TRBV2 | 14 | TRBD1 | CASSRDRGVGEQYF | TGTGCCAGCAGCCGGGACAGGGGGGTTGGCGAGCAGTACTTC
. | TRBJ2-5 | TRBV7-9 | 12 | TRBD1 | CSSGQGEKTQYF | TGTTCCAGCGGACAGGGCGAAAAGACCCAGTACTTC
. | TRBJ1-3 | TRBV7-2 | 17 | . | CASSLHPGVMDGNTIYF | TGTGCCAGCAGCCTTCATCCAGGGGTTATGGATGGAAACACCATATATTTT
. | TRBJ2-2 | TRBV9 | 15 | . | CASSVDSRNTGELFF | TGTGCCAGCAGCGTAGATTCCCGGAACACCGGGGAGCTGTTTTTT